The 6 T cell receptor beta chains reported below all come from one sample, sequenced in a study of blood T cell repertoires in COVID-19. The data were produced by immunoSEQ multiplex PCR, yet TCRdb's version contains in-frame clones alone and is incomplete. The sample yields approximately 200,000 clones, roughly 94% seen once. Source material: peripheral blood. The receptors here all came from a man aged 25-45 years with COVID-19, enrolled during active disease.

The chain is built from TRBV5-1 and TRBJ2-7; TRBD2 agrees at 8 bases. The CDR3 contains 14 residues. The V and J ends lost 4 bases and 5 bases, in that order; junction bases with no gene match: 8. The germline gives CDR1 SGHRS, CDR2 YFSETQ. Written as DNA, the CDR3 is TGCGCCAGCAGCCCCCCGGGAGGGGCCCACGAGCAGTACTTC. Its translation is CASSPPGGAHEQYF.

This clone was detected once. V is TRBV5-4 and J is TRBJ2-1, with a weak D call TRBD1 (5 bases). The germline V gene has CDR1 SGHNT and CDR2 YYREEE (reference sequence). The V end was cut by 4 bases, the J end by 7 bases, with 12 bases between. The CDR3 covers 13 residues. The CDR3 reads CASSKTDLNEQFF. The CDR3 nucleotides read TGTGCCAGCAGCAAGACAGATTTGAATGAGCAGTTCTTC.

This chain uses TRBV27 with TRBJ1-1; a possible D gene is TRBD1 (5 bases). Trimming left V 6 bases short and J 1 base short, with 15 bases between. Germline V gene sequence: CDR1 MNHEY, CDR2 SMNVEV (reference sequence). This CDR3 has 15 residues. In nucleotides, the CDR3 is TGTGCCAGCAGCTCCTTGGGGGAGGGGAACACTGAAGCTTTCTTT. The encoded protein is CASSSLGEGNTEAFF.

This chain uses TRBV6-5 with TRBJ2-7; 7 nucleotides agree with TRBD1. The CDR3 covers 14 residues. CDR1 MNHEY and CDR2 SVGAGI come from the germline V gene. The trim removed 6 bases at V and 3 bases at J, leaving 8 bases unmatched. CDR3 sequence: CASSTPGQIYEQYF. The CDR3 bases are TGTGCCAGCAGCACACCGGGACAGATCTACGAGCAGTACTTC.

The rearrangement uses TRBV2 and TRBJ1-6, with a tentative D call TRBD1 (5 bases). Germline CDR1 SNHLY, CDR2 FYNNEI. This CDR3 region has 14 residues. The V gene lost 6 bases and the J gene lost 6 bases, with 12 bases spanning the gap. The CDR3 DNA sequence: TGTGCCAGCAGGGGAGGACACCTTAATTCACCCCTCCACTTT. Protein: CASRGGHLNSPLHF.

The V call is TRBV27, the J call TRBJ1-4; TRBD1 is a possible D gene (5 bases). Germline V lookup: CDR1 MNHEY, CDR2 SMNVEV (reference sequence). V lost 6 bases to trimming and J lost 5 bases, with 13 bases between them. The CDR3 has 14 residues. The CDR3 loop is CASSLGGVNEKLFF. CDR3 DNA: TGTGCCAGCAGCCTTGGGGGGGTAAATGAAAAACTGTTTTTT.